A single T cell receptor (beta chain) is shown here with its context. Antigen unknown. The germline V and J ends were trimmed by 7 bases and 6 bases, with 12 bases remaining between them. CDR3 size: 12 residues. Germline V lookup: CDR1 LNHDA, CDR2 SQIVND (reference sequence). These data originate in a study of Graves' ophthalmopathy and Graves' hyperthyroidism. TCR beta CDR3 amplification used RNA transcripts. A first-round RT-PCR used HTBI primers, followed by a second-round multiplex PCR. One entry per CDR3 protein, called by TCRdb with MiXCR from the multiplex PCR reads. The sample carries hundreds of thousands of distinct CDR3 sequences, roughly 39% recorded once. Study findings and constraints: A 13-signature model separated ophthalmopathy from stable hyperthyroidism, 85% to 90% sensitivity, around 79% specificity. The model flagged ophthalmopathy progression at about 71% sensitivity and under 75% specificity.

The TCR was taken from an adult man with Graves' ophthalmopathy. The sequenced material came from peripheral blood. V usage is TRBV19 and J usage is TRBJ1-2; D remains ambiguous. The CDR3 reads CASTRVLDGYTF. CDR3 nucleotide sequence: TGTGCCAGTACAAGGGTTTTGGATGGCTACACCTTC.